This TCR beta chain was sequenced for a study of T cells after yellow fever vaccination. Study-level results: CD4 and CD8 compartments shared a small share of clonotypes, likely from convergent recombination.

TCRdb analysed the 5' RACE reads with MiXCR anew, one entry per CDR3 protein. The sample gives hundreds of thousands of distinct CDR3 sequences, roughly an eighth of which show up once; approximately 15% is in the top ten. The CDR3 sequence is 11 residues long. Germline CDR1 is SGHTA and CDR2 is FQGNSA. V was shortened by 4 bases and J by 5 bases, with 5 bases between the two germline ends. This clonotype was picked up many times. Its antigen remains unknown. V is TRBV7-2 and J is TRBJ2-5; unclear D gene. Sequencing was performed on PBMCs, taken on the day of the yellow fever booster vaccination. The sequence derives from a man aged 30 to 45 who received the YFV17D yellow fever vaccine. For the CDR3, the DNA is TGTGCCAGCAGCTCCGCTGAGACCCAGTACTTC. Protein: CASSSAETQYF.